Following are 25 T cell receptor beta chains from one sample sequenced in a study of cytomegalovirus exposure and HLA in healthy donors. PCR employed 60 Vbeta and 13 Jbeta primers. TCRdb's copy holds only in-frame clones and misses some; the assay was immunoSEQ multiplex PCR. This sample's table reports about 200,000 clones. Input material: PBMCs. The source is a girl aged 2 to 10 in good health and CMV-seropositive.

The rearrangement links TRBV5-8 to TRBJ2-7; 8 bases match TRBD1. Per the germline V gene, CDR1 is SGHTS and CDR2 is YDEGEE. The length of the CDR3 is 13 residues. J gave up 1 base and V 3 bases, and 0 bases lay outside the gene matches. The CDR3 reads CASSWTGSYEQYF. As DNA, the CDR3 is TGTGCCAGCAGCTGGACAGGGTCCTACGAGCAGTACTTC.

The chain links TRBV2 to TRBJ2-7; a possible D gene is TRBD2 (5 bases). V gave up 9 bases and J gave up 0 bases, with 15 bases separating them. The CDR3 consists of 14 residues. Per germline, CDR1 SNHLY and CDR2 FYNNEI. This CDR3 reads CASNAGFSSYEQYF. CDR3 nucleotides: TGTGCCAGTAACGCGGGTTTTAGCTCCTACGAGCAGTACTTC.

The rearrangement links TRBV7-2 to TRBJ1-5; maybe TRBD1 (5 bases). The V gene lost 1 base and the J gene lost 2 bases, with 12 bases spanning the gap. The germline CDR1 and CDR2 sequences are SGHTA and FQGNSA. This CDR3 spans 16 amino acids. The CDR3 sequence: CASSLGWGRGNQPQHF. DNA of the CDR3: TGTGCCAGCAGCTTAGGTTGGGGGAGGGGCAATCAGCCCCAGCATTTT.

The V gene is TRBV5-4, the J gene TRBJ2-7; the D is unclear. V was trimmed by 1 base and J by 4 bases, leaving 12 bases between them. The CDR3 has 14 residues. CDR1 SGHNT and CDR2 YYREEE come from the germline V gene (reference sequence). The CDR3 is CASSLYGRIYEQYF. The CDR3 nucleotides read TGTGCCAGCAGCTTGTATGGCAGAATTTACGAGCAGTACTTC. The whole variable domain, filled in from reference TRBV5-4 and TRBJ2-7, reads ETGVTQSPTHLIKTRGQQVTLRCSSQSGHNTVSWYQQALGQGPQFIFQYYREEENGRGNFPPRFSGLQFPNYSSELNVNALELDDSALYLCASSLYGRIYEQYFGPGTRLTVT.

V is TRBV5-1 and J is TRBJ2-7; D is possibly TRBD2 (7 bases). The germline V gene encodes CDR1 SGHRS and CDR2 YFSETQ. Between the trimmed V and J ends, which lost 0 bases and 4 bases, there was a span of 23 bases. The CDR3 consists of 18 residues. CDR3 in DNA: TGCGCCAGCAGCTTGGCCGATTTTGGGGGGGCGCAGGTTTACGAGCAGTACTTC. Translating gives CASSLADFGGAQVYEQYF.

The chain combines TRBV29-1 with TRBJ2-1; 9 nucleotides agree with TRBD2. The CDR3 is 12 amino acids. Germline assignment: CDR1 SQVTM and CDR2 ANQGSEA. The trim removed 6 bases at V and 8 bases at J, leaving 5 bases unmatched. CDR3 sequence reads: CSVRTSDDEQFF. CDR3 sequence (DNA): TGCAGCGTCCGGACTAGCGATGATGAGCAGTTCTTC.

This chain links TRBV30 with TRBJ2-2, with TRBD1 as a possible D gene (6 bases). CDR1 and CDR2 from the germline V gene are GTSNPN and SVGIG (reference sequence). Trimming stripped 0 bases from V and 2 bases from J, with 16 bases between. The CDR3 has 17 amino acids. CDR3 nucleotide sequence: TGTGCCTGGAGTGTACGCTGGGCAGGGGAAAACACCGGGGAGCTGTTTTTT. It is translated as CAWSVRWAGENTGELFF.

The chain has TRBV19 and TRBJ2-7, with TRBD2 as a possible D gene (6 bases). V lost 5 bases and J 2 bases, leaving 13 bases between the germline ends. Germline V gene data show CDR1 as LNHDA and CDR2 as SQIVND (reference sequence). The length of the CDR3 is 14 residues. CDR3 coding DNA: TGTGCCAGTAGTGTGCGGGGTATCGCCTACGAGCAGTACTTC. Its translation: CASSVRGIAYEQYF.

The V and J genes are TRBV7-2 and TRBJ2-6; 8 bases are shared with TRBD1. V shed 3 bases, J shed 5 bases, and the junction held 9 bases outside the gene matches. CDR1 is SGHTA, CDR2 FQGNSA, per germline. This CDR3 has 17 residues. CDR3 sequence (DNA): TGTGCCAGCAGCTTTCTCAGGGGGCCCTTTAGGGCCAACGTCCTGACTTTC. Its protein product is CASSFLRGPFRANVLTF.

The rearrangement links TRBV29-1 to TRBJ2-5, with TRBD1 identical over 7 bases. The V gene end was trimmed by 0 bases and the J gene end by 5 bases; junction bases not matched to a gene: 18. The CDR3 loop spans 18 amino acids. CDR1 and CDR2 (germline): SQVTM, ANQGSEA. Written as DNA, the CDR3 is TGCAGCGTTGAAGATCGGAGGACAGGCCGCCCAGGGTTGGAGACCCAGTACTTC. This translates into CSVEDRRTGRPGLETQYF.

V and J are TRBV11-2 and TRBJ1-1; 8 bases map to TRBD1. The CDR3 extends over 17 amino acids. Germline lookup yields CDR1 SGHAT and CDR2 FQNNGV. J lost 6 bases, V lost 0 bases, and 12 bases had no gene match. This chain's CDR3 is CASSLDFVDRDDSEAFF. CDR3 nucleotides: TGTGCCAGCAGCTTAGATTTTGTGGACAGGGATGACTCTGAAGCTTTCTTT. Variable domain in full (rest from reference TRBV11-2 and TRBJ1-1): EAGVAQSPRYKIIEKRQSVAFWCNPISGHATLYWYQQILGQGPKLLIQFQNNGVVDDSQLPKDRFSAERLKGVDSTLKIQPAKLEDSAVYLCASSLDFVDRDDSEAFFGQGTRLTVV.

The CDR3 sequence is CASSLWKAGNTEAFF. In DNA form, the CDR3 reads TGTGCCAGCAGTTTATGGAAAGCGGGGAACACTGAAGCTTTCTTT. The J gene is TRBJ1-1, the V gene TRBV27; no definite D call. V lost 1 base to trimming and J lost 1 base, with 10 bases between them. Germline V gene lookup returns CDR1 MNHEY and CDR2 SMNVEV (reference sequence). The CDR3 covers 15 residues.

The CDR3 coding sequence is TGTGCTAGTCGACCGGGACAGGGGTTCTACACAAGTGAAAAACTGTTTTTT. This encodes CASRPGQGFYTSEKLFF. This chain connects TRBV7-9 to TRBJ1-4, with 10 bases that match TRBD1. From germline, CDR1 is SEHNR and CDR2 FQNEAQ (reference sequence). The CDR3 length is 17 residues.

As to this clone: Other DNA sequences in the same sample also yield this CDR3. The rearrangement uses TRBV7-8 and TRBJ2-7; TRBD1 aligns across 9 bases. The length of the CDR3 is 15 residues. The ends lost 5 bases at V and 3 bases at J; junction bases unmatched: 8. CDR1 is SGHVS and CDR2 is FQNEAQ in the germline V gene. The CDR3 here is CASSLRGDRDYEQYF. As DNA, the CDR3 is TGTGCCAGCAGCCTTAGGGGGGACAGGGACTACGAGCAGTACTTC.

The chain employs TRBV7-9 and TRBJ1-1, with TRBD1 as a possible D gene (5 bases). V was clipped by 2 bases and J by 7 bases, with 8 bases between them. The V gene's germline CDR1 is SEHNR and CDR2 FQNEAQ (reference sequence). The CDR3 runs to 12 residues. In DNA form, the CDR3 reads TGTGCCAGCAGCTTATCGACAGATGAAGCTTTCTTT. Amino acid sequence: CASSLSTDEAFF.

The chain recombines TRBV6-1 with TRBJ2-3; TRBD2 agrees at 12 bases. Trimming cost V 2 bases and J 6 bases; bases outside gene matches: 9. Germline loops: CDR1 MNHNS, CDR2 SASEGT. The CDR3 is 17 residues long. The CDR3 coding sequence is TGTGCCAGCAGTGAATTTGCGGGACTAGCGGGCTCGGATACGCAGTATTTT. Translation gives CASSEFAGLAGSDTQYF.

CDR3 amino acids: CASSLERNEQFF. The DNA of the CDR3 is TGTGCCAGCAGCCTAGAGCGGAATGAGCAGTTCTTC. This sequence joins TRBV7-2 and TRBJ2-1, with D possibly TRBD2 on 5 matching bases. CDR1 and CDR2 from the germline V gene are SGHTA and FQGNSA. The CDR3 is 12 residues long. V was clipped by 5 bases and J by 7 bases, with 9 bases between them.

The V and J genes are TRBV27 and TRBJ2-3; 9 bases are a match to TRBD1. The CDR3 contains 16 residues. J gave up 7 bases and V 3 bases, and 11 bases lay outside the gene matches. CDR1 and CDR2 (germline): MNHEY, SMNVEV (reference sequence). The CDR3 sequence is CASSFLLGQGAYTQYF. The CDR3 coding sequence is TGTGCCAGCAGTTTCCTGCTGGGACAGGGAGCCTATACGCAGTATTTT.

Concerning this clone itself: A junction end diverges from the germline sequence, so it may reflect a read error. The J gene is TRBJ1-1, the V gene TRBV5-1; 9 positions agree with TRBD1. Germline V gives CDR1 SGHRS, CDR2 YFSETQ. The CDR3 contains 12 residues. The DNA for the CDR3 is TGCGCCAGCAGCCCAAGGGGACAGGGACCCATCTTT. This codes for CASSPRGQGPIF.

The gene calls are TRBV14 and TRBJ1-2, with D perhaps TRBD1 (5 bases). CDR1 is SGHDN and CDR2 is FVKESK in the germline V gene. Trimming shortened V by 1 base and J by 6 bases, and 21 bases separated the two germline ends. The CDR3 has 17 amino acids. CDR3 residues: CASSQGNFGGRVHGYTF. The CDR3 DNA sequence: TGTGCCAGCAGCCAAGGGAACTTCGGGGGAAGAGTCCATGGCTACACCTTC.

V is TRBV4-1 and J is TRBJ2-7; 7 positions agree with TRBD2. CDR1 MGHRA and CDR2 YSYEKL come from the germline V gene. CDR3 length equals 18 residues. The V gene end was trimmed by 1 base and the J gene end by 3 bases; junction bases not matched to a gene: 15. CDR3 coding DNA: TGCGCCAGCAGCCAAGCCTCCTCCACTAGCGTCAGCGGCTACGAGCAGTACTTC. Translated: CASSQASSTSVSGYEQYF.

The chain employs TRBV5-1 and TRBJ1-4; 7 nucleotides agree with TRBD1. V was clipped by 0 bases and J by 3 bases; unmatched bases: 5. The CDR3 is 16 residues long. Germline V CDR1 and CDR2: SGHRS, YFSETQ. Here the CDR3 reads CASSLARGQSNEKLFF. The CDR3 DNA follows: TGCGCCAGCAGCTTGGCCAGGGGACAGTCTAATGAAAAACTGTTTTTT.

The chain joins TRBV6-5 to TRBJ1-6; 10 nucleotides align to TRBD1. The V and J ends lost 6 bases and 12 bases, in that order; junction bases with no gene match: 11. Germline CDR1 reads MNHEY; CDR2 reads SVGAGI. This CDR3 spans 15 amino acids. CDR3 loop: CASSRQGATGRPLHF. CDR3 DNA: TGTGCCAGCAGCCGACAGGGGGCAACGGGGAGACCCCTCCACTTT.

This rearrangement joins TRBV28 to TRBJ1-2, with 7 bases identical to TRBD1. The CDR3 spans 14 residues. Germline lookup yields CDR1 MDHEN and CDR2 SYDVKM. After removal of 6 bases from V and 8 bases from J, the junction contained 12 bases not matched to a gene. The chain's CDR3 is CASSPGRGRSGYTF. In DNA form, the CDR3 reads TGTGCCAGCAGCCCCGGGAGGGGGCGAAGCGGCTACACCTTC.

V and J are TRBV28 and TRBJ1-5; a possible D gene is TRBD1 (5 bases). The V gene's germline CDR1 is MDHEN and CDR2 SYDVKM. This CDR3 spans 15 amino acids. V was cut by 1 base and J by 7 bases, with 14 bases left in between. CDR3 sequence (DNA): TGTGCCAGCAGTTTATTAGGGGAGGGGAGGCAGCCCCAGCATTTT. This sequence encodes CASSLLGEGRQPQHF.